The 27 T cell receptor beta chains given below trace back to one sample, sequenced in a study of T cell clonality in common variable immunodeficiency. Study findings and constraints: Reportedly, TCR beta sequences from common variable immunodeficiency showed fewer deletions and N-nucleotide insertions.

Antigens for these TCRs are unknown. Some clones are missing from TCRdb's copy, which holds only in-frame ones; the method was immunoSEQ multiplex PCR. This sample shows about 28,000 clones and no singletons; around 3.3% rests with the ten largest. Sequencing was performed on peripheral blood mononuclear cells. These receptors originate from a human donor with common variable immunodeficiency.

This clone was seen repeatedly, ten times or more. The observed sequence ends 3 residues before the CDR3 terminus, with the missing tail filled in from the germline J gene. This chain links TRBV7-3 with TRBJ2-2, with 9 bases lining up with TRBD2. The V segment lost 5 bases and the J segment 2 bases; nucleotides outside the gene matches: 3. CDR3 length: 15 residues. Looked up from germline, CDR1 is SGHTA and CDR2 is FQGTGA. The part of the CDR3 DNA that was read is TGTGCCAGCAGCCTGCGGGGGGGAAACACCGGGGAG. As protein: CASSLRGGNTGE. In full, the CDR3 is CASSLRGGNTGELFF. The entire variable domain, with the rest obtained from reference TRBV7-3 and TRBJ2-2, is as follows: GAGVSQTPSNKVTEKGKYVELRCDPISGHTALYWYRQSLGQGPEFLIYFQGTGAADDSGLPNDRFFAVRPEGSVSTLKIQRTERGDSAVYLCASSLRGGNTGELFFGEGSRLTVL.

Notes on this clone: With the read ending 3 residues before the CDR3 end, the germline J gene is used to fill in that end. The V gene is TRBV2, the J gene TRBJ2-7; TRBD1 matches at 9 bases. Germline CDR1 reads SNHLY; CDR2 reads FYNNEI. The CDR3 length is 15 residues. V dropped 6 bases and J dropped 1; count of bases not matched to a gene: 7. This CDR3 reads CASRWGGQGSYEQYF. The sequenced part of the CDR3 DNA is TGTGCCAGCAGATGGGGGGGACAGGGATCCTACGAG.

This clone was counted at least ten times. The read falls 3 residues short of the CDR3 end, and the missing part is taken from the germline J gene. The chain carries TRBV5-4 and TRBJ1-2; D uncertain. This CDR3 has 14 residues. Germline V lookup: CDR1 SGHNT, CDR2 YYREEE (reference sequence). Trimming removed 2 bases at V and 1 base at J, with 9 bases between. The DNA read from the CDR3 is TGTGCCAGCAGCTTACCCGGTCTTAACTATGGC. The encoded protein is CASSLPGLNYG. The CDR3 as a whole reads CASSLPGLNYGYTF.

This clone was counted a few times. The CDR3 end lies 3 residues beyond the end of the read and is filled in from the germline J gene. The chain links TRBV7-3 to TRBJ1-5; perhaps TRBD1 as D (5 bases). CDR3 length equals 14 residues. The ends were cut back, 3 bases at V and 5 bases at J, with 11 bases in the middle. Germline assignment: CDR1 SGHTA and CDR2 FQGTGA. The CDR3 bases that were read are TGTGCCAGCAGCTTCCGGGGGGGGTATCAGCCC. It specifies CASSFRGGYQP. The entire CDR3 reads CASSFRGGYQPQHF.

This clone appeared a few times. The read ends 3 residues early relative to the CDR3; the germline J gene fills the gap. The V gene is TRBV18, the J gene TRBJ1-2; 7 positions agree with TRBD1. CDR3 size: 17 residues. V shed 1 base, J shed 2 bases, and the junction held 10 bases outside the gene matches. CDR1 is KGHSH, CDR2 LQKENI, per germline. CDR3 protein: CASSPQAPGQANYGYTF. CDR3 DNA (partial): TGTGCCAGCTCACCACAGGCTCCCGGACAGGCGAACTATGGC.

The sample holds a few counts of this clone. The read ends 3 residues shy of where the CDR3 ends; the end is completed using the germline J gene. The chain combines TRBV7-6 with TRBJ2-5; no definite D call. V lost 3 bases and J 1 base, leaving 9 bases between the germline ends. From germline, CDR1 is SGHVS and CDR2 FNYEAQ. The CDR3 extends over 14 amino acids. This CDR3 is CASSLSHAQETQYF. The DNA read from the CDR3 is TGTGCCAGCAGCTTGAGCCACGCCCAAGAGACC.

This clone was detected many times. The read ends 3 residues early relative to the CDR3; the germline J gene fills the gap. The J gene is TRBJ2-3, the V gene TRBV7-2; TRBD1 aligns across 8 bases. Trimming took 4 bases from V and 3 from J; bases not matched to a gene: 6. This CDR3 comprises 15 residues. The germline gives CDR1 SGHTA, CDR2 FQGNSA. The chain's CDR3 is CASSSSGGATDTQYF. CDR3 DNA, as far as it was read: TGTGCCAGCAGCTCCTCAGGGGGCGCAACAGATACG. The full variable domain, with the rest looked up from reference TRBV7-2 and TRBJ2-3, is GAGVSQSPSNKVTEKGKDVELRCDPISGHTALYWYRQSLGQGLEFLIYFQGNSAPDKSGLPSDRFSAERTGGSVSTLTIQRTQQEDSAVYLCASSSSGGATDTQYFGPGTRLTVL.

Remarks on this clone: The CDR3 goes on 3 residues after the read ends, and that part is filled in from the germline J gene. The chain couples TRBV6-2 or TRBV6-3 to TRBJ1-5; a possible D gene is TRBD1 (6 bases). The V gene lost 2 bases and the J gene lost 2 bases, with 7 bases spanning the gap. CDR1 MNHEY and CDR2 SVGEGT come from the germline V gene. This CDR3 has 14 amino acids. The covered CDR3 bases are TGTGCCAGCAGTTACCCAGGGGGCAATCAGCCC. Translation: CASSYPGGNQP. The entire CDR3 is CASSYPGGNQPQHF.

About this clone itself: The CDR3 end falls 3 residues outside the read, so it is completed with the germline J gene. This chain joins TRBV19 and TRBJ1-1; D may be TRBD1 (6 bases). Germline V gene sequence: CDR1 LNHDA, CDR2 SQIVND (reference sequence). The CDR3 is 14 amino acids. V was pared by 5 bases and J by 2 bases, with 12 bases between. CDR3 amino acids: CASSRTVSNTEAFF. The covered CDR3 bases are TGTGCCAGTAGTCGGACAGTTTCAAACACTGAA.

Comment on this clone: The sequence runs out 3 residues before the end of the CDR3; the remainder is reconstructed from the germline J gene. The V call is TRBV5-1, the J call TRBJ1-2, with D possibly TRBD1 on 6 matching bases. Trimming stripped 1 base from V and 4 bases from J, with 14 bases between. Germline CDR1 reads SGHRS; CDR2 reads YFSETQ. The CDR3 covers 15 residues. The CDR3 DNA, read in part, is TGCGCCAGCAGCTTGCATACGTGGACAGTCTATGGC. Protein sequence: CASSLHTWTVYG. The whole CDR3 reads CASSLHTWTVYGYTF. The full variable domain, rest sourced from reference TRBV5-1 and TRBJ1-2, is KAGVTQTPRYLIKTRGQQVTLSCSPISGHRSVSWYQQTPGQGLQFLFEYFSETQRNKGNFPGRFSGRQFSNSRSEMNVSTLELGDSALYLCASSLHTWTVYGYTFGSGTRLTVV.

This clone showed up just a few times. Read sequence stops 3 residues before the CDR3 end, and the germline J gene provides the missing end. This chain links TRBV30 with TRBJ1-2, with 7 bases fitting TRBD1. Looked up from germline, CDR1 is GTSNPN and CDR2 is SVGIG (reference sequence). This CDR3 comprises 15 residues. Unmatched junction bases numbered 11, after V lost 7 bases and J lost 0 bases. CDR3 DNA, as far as it was read: TGTGCCTATCCCCGAGGGGGCCTCTCTAACTATGGC. This translates into CAYPRGGLSNYG. From start to end, the CDR3 is CAYPRGGLSNYGYTF. Looking up the rest from reference TRBV30 and TRBJ1-2 gives the full variable domain: SQTIHQWPATLVQPVGSPLSLECTVEGTSNPNLYWYRQAAGRGLQLLFYSVGIGQISSEVPQNLSASRPQDRQFILSSKKLLLSDSGFYLCAYPRGGLSNYGYTFGSGTRLTVV.

The part of the CDR3 DNA that was read is TGTGCCAGCAGCTCCCAGGGTAATCAGCCC. This codes for CASSSQGNQP. The full CDR3 is CASSSQGNQPQHF. The chain is built from TRBV7-2 and TRBJ1-5; D perhaps matches TRBD1 (5 bases). The read halts 3 residues ahead of the CDR3 end, with the missing end drawn from the germline J gene. V was trimmed by 4 bases and J by 4 bases, leaving 8 bases between them. CDR1 is SGHTA and CDR2 is FQGNSA in the germline V gene. This CDR3 spans 13 amino acids. The full variable domain, its missing parts supplied by reference TRBV7-2 and TRBJ1-5, is GAGVSQSPSNKVTEKGKDVELRCDPISGHTALYWYRQSLGQGLEFLIYFQGNSAPDKSGLPSDRFSAERTGGSVSTLTIQRTQQEDSAVYLCASSSQGNQPQHFGDGTRLSIL.

This clone was seen at least ten times. The read finishes 3 residues shy of the CDR3 end, and the germline J gene is used to complete it. V and J are TRBV5-1 and TRBJ2-5; TRBD1 agrees at 11 bases. V was pared by 4 bases and J by 4 bases, with 6 bases of the junction left unmatched. CDR1 and CDR2 (germline): SGHRS, YFSETQ. The CDR3 totals 15 residues. The CDR3 DNA, read in part, is TGCGCCAGCAGCCGCGGGGACAGGGGGGGAGAGACC. Its translation: CASSRGDRGGET. The entire CDR3 protein reads CASSRGDRGGETQYF.

This clone was detected ten times or more. The observed sequence ends 3 residues before the CDR3 terminus, with the missing tail filled in from the germline J gene. The chain recombines TRBV18 with TRBJ2-2; TRBD1 matches at 9 bases. V shed 3 bases and J 4 bases; nucleotides not matched to a gene: 6. Germline-derived CDR1 and CDR2 are KGHSH and LQKENI. This CDR3 has 16 amino acids. The chain's CDR3 is CASSPTGGSITGELFF. CDR3 DNA (partial): TGTGCCAGCTCACCTACAGGGGGCTCAATCACCGGGGAG.

By its share, this clone is medium-sized. The read terminates 3 residues before the CDR3 end, so the remaining end is supplied by the germline J gene. The chain uses TRBV29-1 and TRBJ2-7, with 11 positions matching TRBD2. The CDR3 is 14 amino acids. The V and J ends lost 7 bases and 5 bases, in that order; junction bases with no gene match: 10. Germline assignment: CDR1 SQVTM and CDR2 ANQGSEA. The CDR3 is CSALGLAGPHEQYF. Incomplete CDR3 DNA: TGCAGCGCCCTCGGACTAGCGGGTCCCCACGAG.

A word on this clone: The CDR3 end falls 3 residues outside the read, so it is completed with the germline J gene. The chain employs TRBV18 and TRBJ1-1; the D gene is possibly TRBD1 (5 bases). Germline CDR1 KGHSH, CDR2 LQKENI. The ends were cut back, 1 base at V and 5 bases at J, with 11 bases in the middle. This CDR3 has 14 residues. The part of the CDR3 DNA that was read is TGTGCCAGCTCACCACAGGGGCCTAAGACTGAA. Encoded protein: CASSPQGPKTE. The complete CDR3 sequence is CASSPQGPKTEAFF. Filled out from reference TRBV18 and TRBJ1-1, the complete variable domain reads NAGVMQNPRHLVRRRGQEARLRCSPMKGHSHVYWYRQLPEEGLKFMVYLQKENIIDESGMPKERFSAEFPKEGPSILRIQQVVRGDSAAYFCASSPQGPKTEAFFGQGTRLTVV.

The sample holds a few counts of this clone. From the germline J gene comes the end of the CDR3, since the read stops 3 residues before it. The V gene is TRBV7-6, the J gene TRBJ2-3; 10 bases agree with TRBD2. The CDR3 covers 17 residues. CDR1 SGHVS and CDR2 FNYEAQ come from the germline V gene. J gave up 4 bases and V 5 bases, and 12 bases lay outside the gene matches. The CDR3 sequence: CASSLTPAGGLPDTQYF. CDR3 bases read: TGTGCCAGCAGCCTAACCCCAGCGGGGGGGCTTCCAGATACG.

This clone appeared many times. From the germline J gene comes the end of the CDR3, since the read stops 3 residues before it. This chain joins TRBV19 and TRBJ1-2; a weak D match, TRBD1 (6 bases). The CDR3 extends over 13 amino acids. The germline gives CDR1 LNHDA, CDR2 SQIVND (reference sequence). The V end was cut by 3 bases, the J end by 7 bases, with 12 bases between. The CDR3 is CASSMGRGFGYTF. The DNA read from the CDR3 is TGTGCCAGTAGTATGGGCAGGGGCTTTGGC.

This clone came up many times. The CDR3 is cut off 3 residues early in the read; its end comes from the germline J gene. V is TRBV6-4 and J is TRBJ1-5, with D possibly TRBD1 on 5 matching bases. This CDR3 is built from 13 residues. Germline CDR1 MRHNA, CDR2 SNTAGT. Trimming shortened V by 6 bases and J by 6 bases, and 12 bases separated the two germline ends. Incomplete CDR3 DNA: TGTGCCAGCAGACAGGATTCTGGTCAGCCC. Its protein is CASRQDSGQP. Given in full, the CDR3 is CASRQDSGQPQHF.

The sample holds a few counts of this clone. The CDR3 end lies 3 residues beyond the end of the read and is filled in from the germline J gene. This chain uses TRBV30 with TRBJ1-4; 9 bases line up with TRBD1. Germline loops: CDR1 GTSNPN, CDR2 SVGIG (reference sequence). This CDR3 spans 15 amino acids. V lost 4 bases and J lost 5; bases outside the gene matches: 8. CDR3 protein: CAWTGQGYLNEKLFF. The DNA read from the CDR3 is TGTGCCTGGACCGGACAGGGGTACCTCAATGAAAAA.

This clone was seen repeatedly, ten times or more. From the germline J gene comes the end of the CDR3, since the read stops 3 residues before it. The rearrangement joins TRBV30 to TRBJ1-2; possible D gene TRBD1, 6 bases. The germline CDR1 and CDR2 sequences are GTSNPN and SVGIG (reference sequence). The CDR3 is made up of 13 amino acids. Trimming cost V 1 base and J 7 bases, with 13 bases left between them. CDR3 loop: CAWSGQGGGGYTF. The CDR3 bases that were read are TGTGCCTGGAGTGGACAAGGGGGTGGTGGC.

In this sample, this clone turned up a few times. The CDR3 end is not reached by the read, which stops 3 residues before it; the germline J gene fills it in. The chain recombines TRBV7-8 with TRBJ2-1, with D unresolved. Trimming left V 8 bases short and J 5 bases short, with 16 bases between. CDR1 and CDR2 (germline): SGHVS, FQNEAQ. The CDR3 has 14 residues. The covered CDR3 bases are TGTGCCAGCTTAGGGCTGCGACCCAACAATGAG. This codes for CASLGLRPNNE. The CDR3 as a whole reads CASLGLRPNNEQFF.

Regarding this clone: The read falls 3 residues short of the CDR3 end, and the missing part is taken from the germline J gene. This rearrangement joins TRBV7-9 to TRBJ1-1; a weak D match, TRBD1 (5 bases). Germline V gives CDR1 SEHNR, CDR2 FQNEAQ (reference sequence). The CDR3 is made up of 13 amino acids. Trimming stripped 5 bases from V and 3 bases from J, with 10 bases between. The CDR3 DNA, read in part, is TGTGCCAGCAGCCACAAACAGGACACTGAA. Translating gives CASSHKQDTE. In full, the CDR3 is CASSHKQDTEAFF.

For this clone: Coverage ceases 3 residues before the CDR3 finishes, and the germline J gene fills in the end. The rearrangement links TRBV11-2 to TRBJ2-3; TRBD2 might be the D (5 bases). Trimming pared 5 bases from V and 4 bases from J, leaving 10 bases between. This CDR3 has 13 amino acids. The germline CDR1 and CDR2 sequences are SGHAT and FQNNGV. CDR3 sequence: CASSKDWADTQYF. The CDR3 DNA, read in part, is TGTGCCAGCAGCAAGGACTGGGCAGATACG. The variable domain in full, completed from reference TRBV11-2 and TRBJ2-3, reads EAGVAQSPRYKIIEKRQSVAFWCNPISGHATLYWYQQILGQGPKLLIQFQNNGVVDDSQLPKDRFSAERLKGVDSTLKIQPAKLEDSAVYLCASSKDWADTQYFGPGTRLTVL.

This clone was observed a handful of times. The DNA ends 3 residues before the CDR3 does, and the rest of the CDR3 is filled in from the germline J gene. The V call is TRBV13, the J call TRBJ2-7, with TRBD1 matching over 7 bases. The V gene's germline CDR1 is PRHDT and CDR2 FYEKMQ (reference sequence). This CDR3 has 18 amino acids. V shed 1 base and J 4 bases; nucleotides not matched to a gene: 16. The DNA read from the CDR3 is TGTGCCAGCAGCTTAGTTGGGTCGTGGGACAGCCAAAAGTACGAG. Its translation is CASSLVGSWDSQKYE. In full, the CDR3 reads CASSLVGSWDSQKYEQYF.

To note about this clone: The CDR3 end falls 3 residues outside the read, so it is completed with the germline J gene. V is TRBV19 and J is TRBJ2-3; TRBD2 aligns across 9 bases. V gave up 7 bases and J gave up 5 bases; unmatched junction bases: 10. Per germline, CDR1 LNHDA and CDR2 SQIVND (reference sequence). This CDR3 spans 15 amino acids. The sequenced CDR3 bases are TGTGCCAGTACCCTGGTAGCGGGGGTGCGAGATACG. The encoded protein is CASTLVAGVRDT. The whole CDR3 region reads CASTLVAGVRDTQYF.

On this clone itself: The sequence runs out 3 residues before the end of the CDR3; the remainder is reconstructed from the germline J gene. The chain has TRBV18 and TRBJ2-3; TRBD1 is a possible D gene (6 bases). Germline CDR1 and CDR2: KGHSH and LQKENI. Between the trimmed V and J ends, which lost 0 bases and 5 bases, there was a span of 12 bases. The CDR3 is made up of 15 amino acids. CDR3 bases read: TGTGCCAGCTCACCACCGGGTCAGGGGCGAGATACG. This sequence encodes CASSPPGQGRDT. The full CDR3 reads CASSPPGQGRDTQYF.